This T cell receptor (beta chain) was recorded in a study of blood T cells in healthy people across ages. Study overall: Using template switching, researchers captured about one barcoded beta molecule for each two T cells.

This clonotype was seen ten or more times. Then a second PCR, running roughly 7 to 11 cycles, was carried out with a sample-barcoded 5' primer and a J-beta primer mix. TCRdb fed the 5' RACE reads into MiXCR, producing one record per CDR3 protein. The data show about 1.5 million distinct CDR3 sequences, 40% to 45% seen once. CDR1 and CDR2 (germline): DFQATT, SNEGSKA (reference sequence). V shed 3 bases, J shed 4 bases, and the junction held 5 bases outside the gene matches. This CDR3 has 14 amino acids. This clonotype was obtained from a woman aged 18-29 years in good health. The chain carries TRBV20-1 and TRBJ2-1; TRBD1 agrees at 8 bases. Material for sequencing was blood. The CDR3 nucleotides read TGCAGTGCTAGGGGGGGACAGGAATACAATGAGCAGTTCTTC. This codes for CSARGGQEYNEQFF.